This T cell receptor beta chain was captured by sequencing in a study of T cell clonotyping in hematopoietic cell transplantation. Study context: Recipients' pretransplant samples followed cytoreduction. The study's findings and limits: Pathologically expanded recipient clonotypes increased progressively from day 30 to day 180 as diversity fell. Graft donor and pretransplant recipient Inverse Simpson Index values predicted broader posttransplant TCR diversity.

Time point meaning: recipient sample about 28 days before transplant, after cytoreduction. Only in-frame clones appear in the TCRdb table, and some are missing; sequencing was by immunoSEQ multiplex PCR. The sample has 25,000 to 30,000 clones, roughly 84% seen once. Germline V lookup: CDR1 MNHEY, CDR2 SVGAGI. V was trimmed by 7 bases and J by 4 bases, leaving 16 bases between them. The CDR3 length is 15 residues. As regards this clone: The antigen is not known.

The sample consisted of peripheral blood mononuclear cells, taken before stem cell transplant. The chain carries TRBV6-5 and TRBJ1-4; no firm D call. This TCR came from a woman aged 60-75 years with acute myeloid leukemia. Some clones in this sample may be carry-over from other donors' samples. The CDR3 loop reads CASTPRGYGNEKLFF. CDR3 DNA: TGTGCCAGCACCCCCCGCGGGTACGGTAATGAAAAACTGTTTTTT.